A single count supports the clone carrying this T cell receptor beta chain. The sample is drawn from a study of blood T cell repertoires in COVID-19. Study in general: Italy, Spain and the United States were the sources of the convalescent and acute COVID-19 samples. Sample material is recorded as cDNA or gDNA derived from T cells, B-cell-depleted T cells, or PBMCs.

Study processing details: From reference gene primer amplification, estimates of nucleated cell counts were derived. This table comes from immunoSEQ multiplex PCR, and its TCRdb copy is limited to in-frame clones, with some not included. That table gives V, J and clone size, and the DNA gave D and trimming. The sample has 40,000 to 55,000 clones, 90% seen once. The CDR3 has 14 residues. Germline loops: CDR1 SGHVS, CDR2 FQNEAQ. V dropped 4 bases and J dropped 7 bases, with 16 bases sitting between them. Sequencing was carried out using peripheral blood. The V call is TRBV7-8, the J call TRBJ1-2; D perhaps matches TRBD1 (5 bases). This TCR was sampled from an elderly woman with acute or convalescent COVID-19. The CDR3, as DNA: TGTGCCAGCAGCTCGACAGTCTCCCCGGGTGGCTACACCTTC. Its protein product is CASSSTVSPGGYTF.